The present entry profiles one T cell receptor beta chain with its context. CDR1 is LGHDT, CDR2 YNNKEL, per germline (reference sequence). The V end was cut by 0 bases, the J end by 7 bases, with 13 bases between. The CDR3 contains 15 residues. In the study's own analysis: The assay estimated nucleated cells by amplifying reference gene primers. Profiling relied on immunoSEQ multiplex PCR, and the TCRdb table lists in-frame clones only, not all of them. The DNA gave D and trimming, while V, J and clone size come from that table. The data contain fewer than 200,000 clones, roughly 80% of them singletons. These data belong to a study of blood T cell repertoires in COVID-19.

What was sequenced was PBMCs or T cells enriched from blood (not recorded which). V is TRBV3-1 (or the pseudogene TRBV3-2) and J is TRBJ1-5; tentative D call: TRBD1 (6 bases). This TCR was sampled from a woman aged 35 to 49 with acute COVID-19. The CDR3 region is CASSQDTGRGQPQHF. The CDR3 DNA reads TGTGCCAGCAGCCAAGATACAGGGAGGGGACAGCCCCAGCATTTT.